This T cell receptor (beta chain) emerged from a study of blood T cell repertoires in COVID-19. Background on the study: Researchers got acute and convalescent COVID-19 samples from the United States, Italy and Spain.

This clone was recorded once. In the authors' methods: The assay estimated nucleated cells by amplifying reference gene primers. Measured with immunoSEQ multiplex PCR; TCRdb has only the in-frame clones, and not every one. V, J and clone size were drawn from that table, and D and trimming were deduced from the DNA. This table holds about 150,000 clones, roughly 80% found once. Residents of approximately 25 US areas, aged roughly 18 to 89 years, made up the participants. Recovered participants had two consecutive negative NP/OP PCR tests, healthcare professional clearance, or symptom resolution. Unmatched junction bases numbered 3, after V lost 5 bases and J lost 7 bases. Per the germline V gene, CDR1 is KGHSH and CDR2 is LQKENI. The CDR3 loop spans 13 amino acids.

What was sequenced was PBMCs or T cells enriched from blood (not recorded which). The source of this sequence is a man aged 50-59 years who had recovered from COVID-19. This sequence joins TRBV18 and TRBJ1-5; 9 nucleotides line up with TRBD1. This CDR3 is CASSKDRGQPQHF. The CDR3 DNA sequence: TGTGCCAGCTCAAAGGACAGGGGCCAGCCCCAGCATTTT.